This entry describes one TCR beta chain. Its antigen is not known. V dropped 4 bases and J dropped 2 bases, with 9 bases sitting between them. CDR3 length equals 13 residues. CDR1 and CDR2 (germline): SGHKS, YYEKEE (reference sequence). The data were taken from a study of OX40 agonist ivuxolimab in advanced cancers. Study in general: Patients received the agonistic anti-OX40 (CD134) antibody ivuxolimab. Partial responses, seen in three patients, involved one hepatocellular carcinoma and two cutaneous melanomas.

Regarding the study as a whole: Clonal expansion among partial responders at 0.1-3.0 mg/kg ranked near the lowest. Fewer expanded clones were found on average in CD4+ than in CD8+ T cells.

Sequencing was performed with immunoSEQ multiplex PCR; in TCRdb, only in-frame clones are kept and a portion is missing. The sample holds some 27,000 clones, about 86% seen once. The clonotype was recovered from an adult with an advanced solid tumor such as melanoma, head and neck, liver or kidney cancer. The source material was CD4+ or CD8+ T cells sorted from blood, sampled in a trial of the OX40 agonist ivuxolimab. This chain connects TRBV5-5 to TRBJ1-2; D gene unclear. The CDR3 sequence is CASSTDMNYGYTF. DNA of the CDR3: TGTGCCAGCAGCACCGACATGAACTATGGCTACACCTTC.